The sequence of this T cell receptor beta chain was determined in a study of blood T cell repertoires in COVID-19. The wider study: The United States, Italy and Spain provided the acute and convalescent COVID-19 samples. T cells, B-cell-depleted T cells, or PBMCs provided the cDNA or gDNA that served as material.

With 2 bases removed from V and 5 bases from J, the gap between germline ends came to 16 bases. Germline lookup yields CDR1 SGHTA and CDR2 FQGTGA. There are 15 residues in the CDR3. Original analysis: Amplification of reference gene primers provided the estimated nucleated cell counts. Some clones are missing from TCRdb's copy, which holds only in-frame ones; the method was immunoSEQ multiplex PCR. The V and J calls and clone size are taken from that table; D and trimming were inferred from the DNA. In the table there are about 210,000 clones, about four fifths of which are singletons. The clonotype comes from a woman aged 40-49 years with active or convalescent COVID-19. This chain uses TRBV7-3 with TRBJ2-7, with D tentatively TRBD1 (5 bases). Sequencing was performed on peripheral blood. CDR3 region: CASSLAGRAWHEQYF. The CDR3 bases are TGTGCCAGCAGCTTAGCAGGCAGGGCTTGGCACGAGCAGTACTTC.